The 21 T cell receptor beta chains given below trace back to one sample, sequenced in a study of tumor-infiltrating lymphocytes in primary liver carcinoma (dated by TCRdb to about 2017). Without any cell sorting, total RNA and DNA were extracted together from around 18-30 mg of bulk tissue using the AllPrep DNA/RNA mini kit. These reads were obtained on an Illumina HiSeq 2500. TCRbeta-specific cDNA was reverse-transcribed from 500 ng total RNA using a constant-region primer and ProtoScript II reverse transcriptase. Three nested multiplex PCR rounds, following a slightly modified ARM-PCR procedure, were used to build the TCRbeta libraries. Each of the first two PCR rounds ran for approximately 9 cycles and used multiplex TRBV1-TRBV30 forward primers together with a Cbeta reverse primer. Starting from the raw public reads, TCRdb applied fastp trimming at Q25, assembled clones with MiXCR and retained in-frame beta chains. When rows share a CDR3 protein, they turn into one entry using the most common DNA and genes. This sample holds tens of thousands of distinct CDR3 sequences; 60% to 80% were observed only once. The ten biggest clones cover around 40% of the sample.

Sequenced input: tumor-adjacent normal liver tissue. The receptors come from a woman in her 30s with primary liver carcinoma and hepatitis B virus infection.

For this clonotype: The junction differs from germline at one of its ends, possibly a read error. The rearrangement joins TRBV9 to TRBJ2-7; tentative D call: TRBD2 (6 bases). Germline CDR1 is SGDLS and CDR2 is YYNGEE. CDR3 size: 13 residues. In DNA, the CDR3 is TGTACCAGCAGCGCCGGAGGGAAAGGCGAGCAGTACTTC. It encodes CTSSAGGKGEQYF.

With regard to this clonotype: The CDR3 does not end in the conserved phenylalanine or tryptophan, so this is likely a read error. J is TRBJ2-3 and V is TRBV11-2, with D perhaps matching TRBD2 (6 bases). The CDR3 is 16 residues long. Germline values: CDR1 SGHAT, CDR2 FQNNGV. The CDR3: CAISARGTLSTDTQYL. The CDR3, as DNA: TGTGCCATCAGCGCACGCGGGACTCTTAGCACAGATACGCAGTATTTG.

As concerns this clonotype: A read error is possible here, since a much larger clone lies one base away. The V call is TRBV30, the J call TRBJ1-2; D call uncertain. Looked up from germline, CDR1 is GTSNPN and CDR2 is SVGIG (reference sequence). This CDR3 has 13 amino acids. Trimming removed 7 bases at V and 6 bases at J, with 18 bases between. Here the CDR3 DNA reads TGTGCCTCCTGCCTGGGCAGGACCCATGGCTACACCTTC. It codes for CASCLGRTHGYTF.

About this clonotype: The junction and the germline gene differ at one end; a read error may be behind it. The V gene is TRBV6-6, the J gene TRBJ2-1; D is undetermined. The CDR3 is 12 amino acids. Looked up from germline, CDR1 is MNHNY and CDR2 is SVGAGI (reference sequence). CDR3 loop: CASTYEANEQFF. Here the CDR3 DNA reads TGTGCAAGCACTTACGAAGCCAATGAGCAGTTCTTC.

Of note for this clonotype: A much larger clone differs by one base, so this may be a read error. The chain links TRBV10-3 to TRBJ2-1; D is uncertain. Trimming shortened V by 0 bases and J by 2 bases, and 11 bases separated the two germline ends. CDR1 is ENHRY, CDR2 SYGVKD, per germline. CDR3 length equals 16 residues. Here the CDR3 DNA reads TGTGCCATCAGTGAGTCGATGGGCGGACCCTACAATGAGCAGTTCTTC. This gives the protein CAISESMGGPYNEQFF.

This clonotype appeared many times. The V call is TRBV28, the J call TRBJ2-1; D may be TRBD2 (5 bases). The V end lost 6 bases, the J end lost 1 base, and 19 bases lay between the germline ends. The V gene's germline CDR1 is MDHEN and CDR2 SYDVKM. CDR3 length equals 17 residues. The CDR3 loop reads CASSHQFSGSSYNEQFF. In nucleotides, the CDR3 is TGTGCCAGCAGCCACCAATTTAGTGGGAGTTCCTACAATGAGCAGTTCTTC.

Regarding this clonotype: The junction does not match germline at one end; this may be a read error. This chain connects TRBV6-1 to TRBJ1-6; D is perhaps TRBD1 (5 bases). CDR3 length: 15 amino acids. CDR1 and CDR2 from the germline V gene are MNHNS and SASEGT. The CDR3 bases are TGTGCCAGCAGTGAACAGGGCGGTAGCGGTTCACCTCTCCACTTT. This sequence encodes CASSEQGGSGSPLHF.

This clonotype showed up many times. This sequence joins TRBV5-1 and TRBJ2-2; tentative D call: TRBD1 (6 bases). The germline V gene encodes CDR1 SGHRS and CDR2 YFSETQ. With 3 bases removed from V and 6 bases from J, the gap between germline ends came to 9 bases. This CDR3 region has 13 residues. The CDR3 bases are TGCGCCAGCAGCTACAGGGAAGCCGGGGAGCTGTTTTTT. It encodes CASSYREAGELFF.

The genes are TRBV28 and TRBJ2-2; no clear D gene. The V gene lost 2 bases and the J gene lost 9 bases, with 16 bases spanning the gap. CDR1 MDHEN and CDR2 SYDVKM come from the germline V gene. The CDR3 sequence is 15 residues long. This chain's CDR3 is CASSLVGLNIRELFF. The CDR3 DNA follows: TGTGCCAGCAGTTTAGTCGGATTGAACATCAGGGAGCTGTTTTTT.

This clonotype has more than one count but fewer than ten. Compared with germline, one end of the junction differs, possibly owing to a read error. The DNA of the CDR3 is TGTGCCAGCAGATCGTGTGAGCAGCTCTTC. It specifies CASRSCEQLF. The chain uses TRBV12-3 or TRBV12-4 and TRBJ2-1; D unclear. This CDR3 spans 10 amino acids.

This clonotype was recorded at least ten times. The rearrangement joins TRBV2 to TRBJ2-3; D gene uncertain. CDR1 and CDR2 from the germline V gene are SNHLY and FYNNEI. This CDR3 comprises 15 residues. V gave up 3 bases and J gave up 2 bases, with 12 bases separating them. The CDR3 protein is CASSDLDIYTDTQYF. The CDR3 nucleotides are TGTGCCAGCAGTGACCTCGACATTTACACAGATACGCAGTATTTT.

CDR3 DNA: TGTGCCATCGGGAGCGGGACAGCCCACAATGAGCAGTTCTTC. Its translation is CAIGSGTAHNEQFF. The J gene is TRBJ2-1, the V gene TRBV10-3; TRBD1 or TRBD2 may be the D gene (7 bases each). Per the germline V gene, CDR1 is ENHRY and CDR2 is SYGVKD. The CDR3 is made up of 14 amino acids. Trimming took 8 bases from V and 5 from J, leaving 16 bases between them.

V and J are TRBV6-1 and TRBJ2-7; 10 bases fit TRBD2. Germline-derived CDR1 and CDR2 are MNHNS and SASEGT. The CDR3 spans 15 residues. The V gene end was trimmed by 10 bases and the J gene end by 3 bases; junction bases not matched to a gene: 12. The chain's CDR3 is CATSNEASGSYEQYF. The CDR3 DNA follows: TGTGCCACCAGCAATGAGGCTAGCGGGAGCTACGAGCAGTACTTC.

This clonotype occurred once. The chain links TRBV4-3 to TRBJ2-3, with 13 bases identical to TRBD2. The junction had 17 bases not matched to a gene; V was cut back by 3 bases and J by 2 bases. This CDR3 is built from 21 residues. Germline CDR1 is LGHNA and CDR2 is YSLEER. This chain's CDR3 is CASSHEPVTSGRAGVTDTQYF. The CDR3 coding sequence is TGCGCCAGCAGCCATGAGCCGGTAACTAGCGGGAGGGCGGGGGTCACAGATACGCAGTATTTT.

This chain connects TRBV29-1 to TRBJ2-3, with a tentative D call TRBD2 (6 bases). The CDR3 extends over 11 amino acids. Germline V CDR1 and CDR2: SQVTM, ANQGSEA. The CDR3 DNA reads TGCGGCGCCGGGACTCCGCATACGCAGTATTTT. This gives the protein CGAGTPHTQYF.

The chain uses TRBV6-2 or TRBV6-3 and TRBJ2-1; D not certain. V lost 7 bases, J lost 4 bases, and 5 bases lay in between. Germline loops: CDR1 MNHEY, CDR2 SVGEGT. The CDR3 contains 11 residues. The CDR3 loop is CASILYNEQFF. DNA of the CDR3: TGTGCCAGCATTCTTTACAATGAGCAGTTCTTC.

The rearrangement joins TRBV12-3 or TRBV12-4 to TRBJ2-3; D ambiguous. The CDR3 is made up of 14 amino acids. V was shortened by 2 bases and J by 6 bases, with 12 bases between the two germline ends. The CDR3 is CASSLTGEHDTQYF. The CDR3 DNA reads TGTGCCAGCAGTTTAACTGGAGAACATGATACGCAGTATTTT.

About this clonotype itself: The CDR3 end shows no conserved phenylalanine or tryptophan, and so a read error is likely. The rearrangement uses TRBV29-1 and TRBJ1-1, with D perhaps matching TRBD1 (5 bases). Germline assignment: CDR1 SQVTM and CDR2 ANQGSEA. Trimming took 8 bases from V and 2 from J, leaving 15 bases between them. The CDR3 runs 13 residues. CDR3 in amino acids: CSIVIRGNTEAFS. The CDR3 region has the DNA TGCAGCATTGTTATAAGGGGAAACACTGAAGCTTTCTCT.

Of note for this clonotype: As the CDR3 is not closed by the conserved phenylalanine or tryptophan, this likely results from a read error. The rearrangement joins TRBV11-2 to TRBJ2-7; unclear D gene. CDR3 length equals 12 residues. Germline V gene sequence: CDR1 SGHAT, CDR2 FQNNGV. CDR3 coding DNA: TGTACCAGTAGCTCCTACGACTACGAGCAGTACTGC. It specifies CTSSSYDYEQYC.

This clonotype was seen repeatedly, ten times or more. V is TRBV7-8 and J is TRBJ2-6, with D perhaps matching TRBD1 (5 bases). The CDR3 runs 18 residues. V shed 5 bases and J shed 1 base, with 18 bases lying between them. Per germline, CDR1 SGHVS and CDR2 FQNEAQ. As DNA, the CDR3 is TGTGCCAGCAGCCCCGCGAAGACAGCAGATTCTGGGGCCAACGTCCTGACTTTC. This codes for CASSPAKTADSGANVLTF.

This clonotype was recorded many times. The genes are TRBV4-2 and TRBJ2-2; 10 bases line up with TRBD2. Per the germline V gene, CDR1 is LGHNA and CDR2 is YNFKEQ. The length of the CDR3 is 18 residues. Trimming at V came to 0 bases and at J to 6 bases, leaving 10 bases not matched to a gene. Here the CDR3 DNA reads TGTGCCAGCAGCCAAGATTTAGGAGTAGCGGGAGGTCCCGGGGAGCTGTTTTTT. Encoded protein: CASSQDLGVAGGPGELFF.